At least ten counts were recorded for the clone carrying this T cell receptor (beta chain). Its antigen is as yet unknown. These data come from a study of neurological immune-mediated disorders. Preparation of the unsorted libraries drew on 2 million PBMCs stored at -80 C. Looked up from germline, CDR1 is DFQATT and CDR2 is SNEGSKA (reference sequence). The CDR3 has 17 amino acids. V was pared by 1 base and J by 0 bases, with 7 bases of the junction left unmatched. TCRdb independently ran MiXCR on the 5' RACE reads; one entry per CDR3 protein. The repertoire holds more than 40,000 distinct CDR3 sequences, with about 2% as singletons. Study outcomes and limitations: The absence of any CDR3 amino acid sequence shared by expanded clones across subjects suggests that repertoires were private in all groups. HTLV-1-associated myelopathy showed the most TCR clonal expansion; multiple sclerosis the least, below healthy controls.

The material sequenced was PBMCs. This TCR was sampled from a woman aged 40-49 years with multiple sclerosis. The chain carries TRBV20-1 and TRBJ2-2; 8 nucleotides align to TRBD2. The CDR3 coding sequence is TGCAGTGCTAGAGTCAGCGGGGGCTCCTCGAACACCGGGGAGCTGTTTTTT. This translates into CSARVSGGSSNTGELFF.